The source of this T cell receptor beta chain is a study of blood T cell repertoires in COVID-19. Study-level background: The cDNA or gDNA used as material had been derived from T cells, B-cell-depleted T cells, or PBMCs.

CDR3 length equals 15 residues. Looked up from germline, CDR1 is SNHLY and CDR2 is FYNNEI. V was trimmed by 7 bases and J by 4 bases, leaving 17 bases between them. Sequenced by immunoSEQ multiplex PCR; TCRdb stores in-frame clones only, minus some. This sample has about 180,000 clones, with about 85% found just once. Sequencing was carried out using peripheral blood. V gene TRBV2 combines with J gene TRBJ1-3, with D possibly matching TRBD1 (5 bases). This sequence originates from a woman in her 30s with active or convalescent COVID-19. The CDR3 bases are TGTGCCAGCACTTCGGCAGGGTTGAACGGAAACACCATATATTTT. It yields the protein CASTSAGLNGNTIYF.